This is a list of T cell receptor beta chains from one sample in a study of regulatory T cells in long-lasting Graves disease. TCRdb itself ran the multiplex PCR reads through MiXCR, one entry per CDR3 protein. The sample includes about 540,000 distinct CDR3 sequences, about 13% of them seen just once. In addition, the sample was reused for a study of T cells in Graves' hyperthyroidism and ophthalmopathy.

This sample comprised peripheral blood mononuclear cells (PBMCs), obtained at new diagnosis, from a patient treated with antithyroid drugs. All receptors derive from a man in his thirties or forties with Graves disease. The CDR3 runs from the conserved cysteine through the conserved F or W. Each record gives: clone size, D gene, J gene, V gene, CDR3 protein. The D gene is left open where the match is weak. Not all rows give a size; the values are once, few, many and, for expanded clones, a class.

abundance: many
d_gene: -
j_gene: TRBJ2-7
v_gene: TRBV6-1
CDR3aa: CASSPQPGTYEQYF

abundance: few
d_gene: -
j_gene: TRBJ2-3
v_gene: TRBV18
CDR3aa: CASSPLGRASTDTQYF

abundance: many
d_gene: -
j_gene: TRBJ2-1
v_gene: TRBV24-1
CDR3aa: CATSDLPRETNEQFF

abundance: many
d_gene: -
j_gene: TRBJ2-5
v_gene: TRBV20-1
CDR3aa: CSARSDRGETQYF

abundance: few
d_gene: -
j_gene: TRBJ1-3
v_gene: TRBV30
CDR3aa: CAWISRLSGNTIYF

abundance: many
d_gene: -
j_gene: TRBJ1-1
v_gene: TRBV20-1
CDR3aa: CSARGNTEAFF

abundance: many
d_gene: -
j_gene: TRBJ2-3
v_gene: TRBV20-1
CDR3aa: CSGRGGPSTDTQYF

abundance: many
d_gene: -
j_gene: TRBJ1-1
v_gene: TRBV5-1
CDR3aa: CASSLEPDNTEAFF

abundance: many
d_gene: TRBD1
j_gene: TRBJ2-3
v_gene: TRBV12-5
CDR3aa: CASGLGQGVGDTQYF

abundance: few
d_gene: -
j_gene: TRBJ2-1
v_gene: TRBV19
CDR3aa: CASSIIADNEQFF

abundance: few
d_gene: -
j_gene: TRBJ2-2
v_gene: TRBV28
CDR3aa: CASSLWGSESRELFF

abundance: few
d_gene: -
j_gene: TRBJ1-1
v_gene: TRBV19
CDR3aa: CASRSLAGEGGAFF

abundance: -
d_gene: TRBD1
j_gene: TRBJ2-7
v_gene: TRBV19
CDR3aa: CATGQGAGEQYF

abundance: -
d_gene: -
j_gene: TRBJ1-6
v_gene: TRBV20-1
CDR3aa: CSAKPPARNSPLHF